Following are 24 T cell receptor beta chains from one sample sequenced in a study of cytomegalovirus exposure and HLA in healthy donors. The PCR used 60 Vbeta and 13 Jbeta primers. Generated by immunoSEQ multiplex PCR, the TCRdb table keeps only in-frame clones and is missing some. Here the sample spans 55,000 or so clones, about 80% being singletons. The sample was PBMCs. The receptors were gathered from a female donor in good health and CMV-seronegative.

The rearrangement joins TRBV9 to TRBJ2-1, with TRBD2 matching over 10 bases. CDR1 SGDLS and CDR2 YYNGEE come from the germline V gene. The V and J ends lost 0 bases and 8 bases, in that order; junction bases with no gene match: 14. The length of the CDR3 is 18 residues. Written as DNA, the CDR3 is TGTGCCAGCAGCGTAGCCAGCGCCCCGGGACTAGCGCTGGATGAGCAGTTCTTC. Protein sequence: CASSVASAPGLALDEQFF.

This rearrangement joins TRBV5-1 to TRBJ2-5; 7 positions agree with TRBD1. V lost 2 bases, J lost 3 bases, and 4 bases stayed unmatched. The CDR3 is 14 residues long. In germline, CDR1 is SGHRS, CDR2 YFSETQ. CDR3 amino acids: CASSLSGTEETQYF. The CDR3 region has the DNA TGCGCCAGCAGCTTATCCGGGACAGAAGAGACCCAGTACTTC.

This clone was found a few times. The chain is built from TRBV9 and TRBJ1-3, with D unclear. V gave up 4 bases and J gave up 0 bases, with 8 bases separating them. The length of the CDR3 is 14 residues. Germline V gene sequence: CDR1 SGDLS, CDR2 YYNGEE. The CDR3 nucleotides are TGTGCCAGCAGCCCAGGATACTCTGGAAACACCATATATTTT. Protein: CASSPGYSGNTIYF.

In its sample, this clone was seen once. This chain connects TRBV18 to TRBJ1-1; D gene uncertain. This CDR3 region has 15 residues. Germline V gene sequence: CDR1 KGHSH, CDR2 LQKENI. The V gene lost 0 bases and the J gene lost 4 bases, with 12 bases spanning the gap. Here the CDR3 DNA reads TGTGCCAGCTCACCACCGGGAAGGAGGAGCACTGAAGCTTTCTTT. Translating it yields CASSPPGRRSTEAFF.

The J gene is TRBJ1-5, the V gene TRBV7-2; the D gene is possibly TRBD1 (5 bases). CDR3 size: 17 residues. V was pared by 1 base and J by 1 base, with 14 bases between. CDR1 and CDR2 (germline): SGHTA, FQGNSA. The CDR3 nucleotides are TGTGCCAGCAGCTTAGTCGGGACTAAAGGAAGCAATCAGCCCCAGCATTTT. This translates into CASSLVGTKGSNQPQHF.

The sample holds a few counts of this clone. The DNA of the CDR3 is TGTGCCAGCAGCCTCTCCCCCGGGACTAGTGCGGAGACCCAGTACTTC. As protein: CASSLSPGTSAETQYF. The chain has TRBV9 and TRBJ2-5; 8 positions match TRBD2. The J segment lost 5 bases and the V segment lost 4 bases, leaving 13 bases of the junction unmatched. CDR3 size: 16 residues. CDR1 and CDR2 (germline): SGDLS, YYNGEE. The variable domain in full, with the rest retrieved from reference TRBV9 and TRBJ2-5, is DSGVTQTPKHLITATGQRVTLRCSPRSGDLSVYWYQQSLDQGLQFLIQYYNGEERAKGNILERFSAQQFPDLHSELNLSSLELGDSALYFCASSLSPGTSAETQYFGPGTRLLVL.

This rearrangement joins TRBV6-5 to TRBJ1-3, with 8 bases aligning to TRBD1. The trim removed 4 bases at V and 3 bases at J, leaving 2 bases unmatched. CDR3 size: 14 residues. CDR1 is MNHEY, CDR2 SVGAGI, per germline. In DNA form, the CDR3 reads TGTGCCAGCAGTTCGACAGGGGTTGGAAACACCATATATTTT. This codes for CASSSTGVGNTIYF.

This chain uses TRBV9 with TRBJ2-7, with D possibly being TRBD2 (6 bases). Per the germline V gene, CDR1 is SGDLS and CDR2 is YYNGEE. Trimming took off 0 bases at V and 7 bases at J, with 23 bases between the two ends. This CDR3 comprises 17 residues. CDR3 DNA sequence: TGTGCCAGCAGCGTAGCCCCCGATCGTGGAGGGCCGGAGGAGCAGTACTTC. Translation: CASSVAPDRGGPEEQYF.

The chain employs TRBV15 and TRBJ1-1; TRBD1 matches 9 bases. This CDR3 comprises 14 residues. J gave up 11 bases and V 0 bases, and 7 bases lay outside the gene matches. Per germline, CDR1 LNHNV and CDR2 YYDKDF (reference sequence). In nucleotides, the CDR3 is TGTGCCACCAGCAGAGATCCCGACAGGGGGAGGGCTTTCTTT. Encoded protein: CATSRDPDRGRAFF.

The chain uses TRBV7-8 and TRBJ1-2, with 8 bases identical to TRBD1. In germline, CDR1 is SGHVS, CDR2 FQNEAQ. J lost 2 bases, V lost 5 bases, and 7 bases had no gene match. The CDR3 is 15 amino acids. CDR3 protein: CASSLDRGTNYGYTF. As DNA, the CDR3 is TGTGCCAGCAGCCTCGACAGGGGAACCAACTATGGCTACACCTTC.

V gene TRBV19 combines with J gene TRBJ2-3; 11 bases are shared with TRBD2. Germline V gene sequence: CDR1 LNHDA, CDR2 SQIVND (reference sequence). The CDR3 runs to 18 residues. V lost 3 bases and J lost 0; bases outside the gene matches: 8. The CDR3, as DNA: TGTGCCAGTAGTATGGATAGCGGGGGGGCTCAAAGCACAGATACGCAGTATTTT. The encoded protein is CASSMDSGGAQSTDTQYF.

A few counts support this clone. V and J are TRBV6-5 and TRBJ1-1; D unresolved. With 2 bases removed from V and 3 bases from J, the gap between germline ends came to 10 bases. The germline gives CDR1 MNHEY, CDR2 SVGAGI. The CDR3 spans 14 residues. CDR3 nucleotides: TGTGCCAGCAGTTACGGGAGGTCCCACACTGAAGCTTTCTTT. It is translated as CASSYGRSHTEAFF.

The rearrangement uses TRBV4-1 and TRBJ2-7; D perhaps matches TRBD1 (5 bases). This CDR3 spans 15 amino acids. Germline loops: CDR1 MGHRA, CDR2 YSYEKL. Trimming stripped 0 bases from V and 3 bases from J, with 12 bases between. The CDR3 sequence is CASSQDPSGNYEQYF. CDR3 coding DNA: TGCGCCAGCAGCCAAGATCCTTCAGGGAACTACGAGCAGTACTTC.

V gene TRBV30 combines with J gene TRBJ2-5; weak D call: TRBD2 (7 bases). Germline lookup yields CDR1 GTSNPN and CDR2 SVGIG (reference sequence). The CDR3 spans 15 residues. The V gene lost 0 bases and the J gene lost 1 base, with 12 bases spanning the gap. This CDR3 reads CAWSVGGGIQETQYF. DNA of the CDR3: TGTGCCTGGAGTGTAGGGGGAGGGATCCAAGAGACCCAGTACTTC.

CDR3 amino acids: CASSRLGTSGVGEQYF. In DNA form, the CDR3 reads TGTGCCAGCAGCCGGTTGGGGACTAGCGGGGTGGGCGAGCAGTACTTC. This chain joins TRBV11-2 and TRBJ2-7, with 13 positions matching TRBD2. Germline loops: CDR1 SGHAT, CDR2 FQNNGV. The CDR3 length is 16 residues. V was clipped by 5 bases and J by 6 bases; unmatched bases: 10.

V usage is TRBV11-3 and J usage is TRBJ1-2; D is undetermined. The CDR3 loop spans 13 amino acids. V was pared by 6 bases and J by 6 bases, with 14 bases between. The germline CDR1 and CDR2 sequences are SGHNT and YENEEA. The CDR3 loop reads CASSRSGYDGYTF. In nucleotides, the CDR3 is TGTGCCAGCAGTCGTTCAGGCTACGATGGCTACACCTTC.

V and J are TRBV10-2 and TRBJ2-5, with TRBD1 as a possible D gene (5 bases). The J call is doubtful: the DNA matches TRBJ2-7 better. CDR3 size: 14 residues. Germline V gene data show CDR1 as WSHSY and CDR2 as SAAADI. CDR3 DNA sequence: TGCGCCAGCAGTGTCCAGGGTGGTAACTACGAGCAGTACTTC. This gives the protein CASSVQGGNYEQYF.

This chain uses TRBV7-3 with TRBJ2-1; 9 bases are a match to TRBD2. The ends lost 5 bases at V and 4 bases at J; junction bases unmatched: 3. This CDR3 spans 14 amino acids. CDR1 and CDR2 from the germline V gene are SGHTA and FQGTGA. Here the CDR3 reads CASSPGLAYNEQFF. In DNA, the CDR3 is TGTGCCAGCAGCCCGGGACTAGCTTACAATGAGCAGTTCTTC. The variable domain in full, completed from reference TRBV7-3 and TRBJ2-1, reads GAGVSQTPSNKVTEKGKYVELRCDPISGHTALYWYRQSLGQGPEFLIYFQGTGAADDSGLPNDRFFAVRPEGSVSTLKIQRTERGDSAVYLCASSPGLAYNEQFFGPGTRLTVL.

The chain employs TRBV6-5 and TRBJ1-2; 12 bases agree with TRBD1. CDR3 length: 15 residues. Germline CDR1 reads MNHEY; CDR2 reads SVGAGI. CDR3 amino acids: CASTLGTGGLSGYTF. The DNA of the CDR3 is TGTGCAAGTACCCTCGGGACAGGGGGCTTAAGTGGCTACACCTTC.

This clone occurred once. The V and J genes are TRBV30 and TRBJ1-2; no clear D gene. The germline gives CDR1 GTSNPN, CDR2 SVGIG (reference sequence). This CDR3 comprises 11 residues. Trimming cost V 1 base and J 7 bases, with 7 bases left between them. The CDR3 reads CAWSGAGGYTF. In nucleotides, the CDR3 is TGTGCCTGGAGTGGGGCCGGTGGCTACACCTTC. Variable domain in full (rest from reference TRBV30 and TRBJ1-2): SQTIHQWPATLVQPVGSPLSLECTVEGTSNPNLYWYRQAAGRGLQLLFYSVGIGQISSEVPQNLSASRPQDRQFILSSKKLLLSDSGFYLCAWSGAGGYTFGSGTRLTVV.

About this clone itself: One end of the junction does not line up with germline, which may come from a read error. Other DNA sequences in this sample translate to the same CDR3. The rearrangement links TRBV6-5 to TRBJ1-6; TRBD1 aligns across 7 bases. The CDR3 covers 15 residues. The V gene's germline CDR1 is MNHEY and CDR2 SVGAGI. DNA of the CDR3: TGTGCCAGCAGTTCGACAGGGTTAAATAATTCGCCCCTCCACTTT. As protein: CASSSTGLNNSPLHF.

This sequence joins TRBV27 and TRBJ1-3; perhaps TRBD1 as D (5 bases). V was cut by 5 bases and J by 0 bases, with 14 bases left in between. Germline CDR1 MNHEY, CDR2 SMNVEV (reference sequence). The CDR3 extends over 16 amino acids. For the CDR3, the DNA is TGTGCCAGCAGTCCCTATGGAAGGGGCTCTGGAAACACCATATATTTT. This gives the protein CASSPYGRGSGNTIYF.

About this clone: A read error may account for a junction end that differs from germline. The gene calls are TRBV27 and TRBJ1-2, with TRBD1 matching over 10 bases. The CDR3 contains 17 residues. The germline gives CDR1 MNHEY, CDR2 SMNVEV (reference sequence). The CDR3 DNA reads TGTGCCAGCAGTCTATCCGGGACAGGGGAGGCGAACTATGGCTACACCTTC. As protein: CASSLSGTGEANYGYTF.

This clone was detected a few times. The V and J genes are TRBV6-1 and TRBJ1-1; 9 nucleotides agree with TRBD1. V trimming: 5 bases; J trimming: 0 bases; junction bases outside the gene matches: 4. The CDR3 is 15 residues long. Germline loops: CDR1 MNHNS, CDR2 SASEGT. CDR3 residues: CASSRDRAMNTEAFF. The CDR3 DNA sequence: TGTGCCAGCAGTCGGGACAGGGCAATGAACACTGAAGCTTTCTTT.